These T cell receptor beta chains were read from a single sample in a study of siplizumab effects on memory and regulatory T cells. Clones were sequenced by immunoSEQ multiplex PCR, and TCRdb holds only the in-frame ones, with some missing. Of roughly 13,000 clones listed, almost 50% were seen once; the top ten hold about 9.4%. No antigen has been identified for these receptors. Sequenced sample: CFSE-low (dividing) CD4+ T cells sorted from an allogeneic mixed lymphocyte reaction. Source of these receptors: a human donor in good health; the cells came from an allogeneic mixed lymphocyte reaction. Both conserved end residues are trimmed from each CDR3.

v_gene: TRBV5-1; j_gene: TRBJ2-3; CDR3aa: ASSLGTGGSTDTQY
v_gene: TRBV18; j_gene: TRBJ2-7; CDR3aa: ASSPRTGPYEQY
v_gene: TRBV11-2; j_gene: TRBJ2-3; CDR3aa: ASSPGRLAGGSDTQY
v_gene: TRBV7-6; j_gene: TRBJ2-1; CDR3aa: ASRVGTSGTNEQF
v_gene: TRBV7-2; j_gene: TRBJ2-1; CDR3aa: ASSPSGRTYNEQF
v_gene: TRBV10-3; j_gene: TRBJ1-2; CDR3aa: AITDNYGYT
v_gene: TRBV19; j_gene: TRBJ2-7; CDR3aa: ASSTGGGGRHYEQY
v_gene: TRBV6-9; j_gene: TRBJ2-3; CDR3aa: ASILSLKPGTDTQY
v_gene: TRBV19; j_gene: TRBJ2-1; CDR3aa: ASRRRESDEQF
v_gene: TRBV27; j_gene: TRBJ2-7; CDR3aa: ASSTGTNVYEQY
v_gene: TRBV7-8; j_gene: TRBJ2-7; CDR3aa: ASSLASGYSYEQY
v_gene: TRBV19; j_gene: TRBJ1-2; CDR3aa: ASSIWTAVNYGYT
v_gene: TRBV27; j_gene: TRBJ2-2; CDR3aa: ASTTGTGSGTGELF
v_gene: TRBV7-9; j_gene: TRBJ1-1; CDR3aa: ASSVQGGNTEAF
v_gene: TRBV19; j_gene: TRBJ1-1; CDR3aa: ASSGQANTEAF
v_gene: TRBV5-6; j_gene: TRBJ2-3; CDR3aa: ASSFDGRSTDTQY
v_gene: TRBV7-8; j_gene: TRBJ2-7; CDR3aa: ASSLRDRGHEQY
v_gene: TRBV28; j_gene: TRBJ1-5; CDR3aa: ASSPGGGNQPQH
v_gene: TRBV4-1; j_gene: TRBJ2-7; CDR3aa: ASSQSGLGSREQY
v_gene: TRBV7-2; j_gene: TRBJ2-1; CDR3aa: ASSLTSGSVNEQF
v_gene: TRBV5-1; j_gene: TRBJ1-5; CDR3aa: ASSLDGDSNQPQH
v_gene: TRBV6-6; j_gene: TRBJ1-1; CDR3aa: ASSRPGQGSTEAF
v_gene: TRBV19; j_gene: TRBJ2-3; CDR3aa: ASSFGQGSTDTQY
v_gene: TRBV2; j_gene: TRBJ1-3; CDR3aa: ASSGDRADTIY
v_gene: TRBV6-5; j_gene: TRBJ1-2; CDR3aa: ASTHGQGHGYT
v_gene: TRBV28; j_gene: TRBJ2-7; CDR3aa: ASSFPNSYEQY
v_gene: TRBV27; j_gene: TRBJ1-1; CDR3aa: ASSPYGGTYTEAF
v_gene: TRBV5-4; j_gene: TRBJ2-3; CDR3aa: ASSLGPLAGGGYTDTQY
v_gene: TRBV5-1; j_gene: TRBJ1-2; CDR3aa: ASSLGPGEANYGYT
v_gene: TRBV10-3; j_gene: TRBJ1-1; CDR3aa: AISEYTNTEAF
v_gene: TRBV19; j_gene: TRBJ2-4; CDR3aa: ASSAGIAKNIQY
v_gene: TRBV6-6; j_gene: TRBJ2-3; CDR3aa: ASRITSTDTQY
v_gene: TRBV6-5; j_gene: TRBJ2-3; CDR3aa: ASRVTSTDTQY
v_gene: TRBV2; j_gene: TRBJ2-3; CDR3aa: ASSAEGAGTDTQY
v_gene: TRBV7-8; j_gene: TRBJ2-3; CDR3aa: ASSSTPGEDTQY
v_gene: TRBV7-3; j_gene: TRBJ1-6; CDR3aa: ASSSDANSPLH
v_gene: TRBV2; j_gene: TRBJ2-1; CDR3aa: ASSEARASGGEQF
v_gene: TRBV18; j_gene: TRBJ2-7; CDR3aa: ASSSRLASGGEQY
v_gene: TRBV18; j_gene: TRBJ1-2; CDR3aa: ASSSGQGYGYT
v_gene: TRBV6-5; j_gene: TRBJ2-1; CDR3aa: ASSRRAGYNEQF
v_gene: TRBV7-9; j_gene: TRBJ2-3; CDR3aa: ASSLLAGEGTDTQY
v_gene: TRBV2; j_gene: TRBJ2-7; CDR3aa: ASSYQGLDSYEQY
v_gene: TRBV27; j_gene: TRBJ2-1; CDR3aa: ASSLSQSSYNEQF
v_gene: TRBV6-5; j_gene: TRBJ2-2; CDR3aa: ATKRDRKTGELF
v_gene: TRBV30; j_gene: TRBJ2-1; CDR3aa: AWGAGVLSNEQF
v_gene: TRBV4-1; j_gene: TRBJ2-2; CDR3aa: ASSQEGVGGGGELF
v_gene: TRBV5-6; j_gene: TRBJ2-7; CDR3aa: ASNQQGIGEQY
v_gene: TRBV12-2; j_gene: TRBJ2-2; CDR3aa: ASRSCDRARGELF
v_gene: TRBV19; j_gene: TRBJ2-2; CDR3aa: ASRPGRRSGELF
v_gene: TRBV7-9; j_gene: TRBJ1-2; CDR3aa: ASSLTDGLGYT